Detailed here is one TCR beta chain. Its antigen is still unknown. This sample was included in a study of coeliac disease. Study-wide points: TRB repertoires were largely private, with most amino acid sequences found in only one sample. Of coeliac lamina propria samples, about 50% of the 18 held published gliadin-specific TRB sequences, versus 1 of 6 controls.

The assay was immunoSEQ multiplex PCR, and TCRdb's table has in-frame clones only and misses some. The sample lists more than 4,500 clones, less than 70% seen once, with 11% to 15% in the top ten. Losses at the gene ends were 3 bases for V and 7 bases for J; bases not matched to a gene: 11. The CDR3 has 15 residues. Germline CDR1 reads GTSNPN; CDR2 reads SVGIG (reference sequence). The source is a middle-aged woman. The chain carries TRBV30 and TRBJ2-7; TRBD1 matches 11 bases. Sequenced sample: lymphocytes from the gut lamina propria. The chain's CDR3 is CAWSAPDRGLREQYF. The CDR3 coding sequence is TGTGCCTGGAGCGCCCCGGACAGGGGGCTTCGTGAGCAGTACTTC.